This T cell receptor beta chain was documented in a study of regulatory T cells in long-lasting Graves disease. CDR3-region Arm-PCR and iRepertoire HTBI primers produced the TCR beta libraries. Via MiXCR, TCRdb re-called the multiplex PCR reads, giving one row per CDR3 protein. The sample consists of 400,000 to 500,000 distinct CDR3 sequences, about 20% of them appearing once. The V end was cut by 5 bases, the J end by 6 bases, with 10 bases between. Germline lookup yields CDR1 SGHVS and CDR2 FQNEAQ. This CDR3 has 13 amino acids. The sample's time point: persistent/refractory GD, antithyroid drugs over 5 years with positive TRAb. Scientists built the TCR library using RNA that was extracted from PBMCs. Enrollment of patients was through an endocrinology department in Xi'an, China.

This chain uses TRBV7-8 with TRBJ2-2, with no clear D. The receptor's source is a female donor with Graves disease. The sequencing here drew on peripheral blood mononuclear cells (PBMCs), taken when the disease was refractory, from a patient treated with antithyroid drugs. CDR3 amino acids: CASSGRVPGELFF. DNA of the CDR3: TGTGCCAGCAGCGGTCGGGTCCCCGGGGAGCTGTTTTTT.